Described below is a single T cell receptor (beta chain) sequence and its context. Its antigen remains unidentified. The primer mix had 60 Vbeta and 13 Jbeta primers. Here immunoSEQ multiplex PCR was the method, and the copy in TCRdb shows in-frame clones only, minus some. The table has approximately 190,000 clones, over 80% seen once. The germline V and J ends were trimmed by 4 bases and 0 bases, with 10 bases remaining between them. Germline CDR1 and CDR2: LGHNA and YSLEER. The CDR3 runs to 15 residues. This specimen belongs to a study of cytomegalovirus exposure and HLA in healthy donors. The overall study: Earlier sequencing of about 179 million T cells yielded approximately 100 million unique TCR beta sequences. Around four fifths of around 390 genotyped donors fell in the Caucasian-associated ancestry cluster. Study-level findings and limits: The records held CMV serostatus as the only immune exposure information.

The V gene is TRBV4-3, the J gene TRBJ2-1, with D possibly being TRBD1 (6 bases). The sequencing sample was made of PBMCs. The TCR comes from a man in his forties or fifties in good health and CMV-seropositive. CDR3: CASSPKGDSYNEQFF. The CDR3 coding sequence is TGCGCCAGCAGCCCCAAGGGGGACTCCTACAATGAGCAGTTCTTC.